This T cell receptor (beta chain) was obtained from a study of cytomegalovirus exposure and HLA in healthy donors. Germline CDR1 is SGHTA and CDR2 is FQGTGA. Trimming took 0 bases from V and 2 from J; bases not matched to a gene: 1. This CDR3 spans 15 amino acids. 13 Jbeta primers and 60 Vbeta primers were used for the PCR. In the authors' methods: It was a later analysis that counted about 80 million unique TCR beta chains, of which approximately 11 million were shared. Only in-frame clones appear in the TCRdb table, and some are missing; sequencing was by immunoSEQ multiplex PCR. That table is the source of V, J and clone size, and D and trimming were worked out from the DNA. This sample has roughly 100,000 clones, with less than 9.5% found just once. Study-wide points: Immune exposure data for these donors was limited to CMV serostatus. A later analysis linked a missense variant in DCLRE1C to the trimming of TCR beta V and J genes. The likely explanation for a cluster of highly shared sequence variants was sequencing artifact.

This clone has only a few counts. Its specificity is not known. V usage is TRBV7-3 and J usage is TRBJ1-3; 7 nucleotides align to TRBD1. This receptor was identified in a man aged 45-65 years in good health and CMV-seropositive. The sample was PBMCs. CDR3 DNA sequence: TGTGCCAGCAGCTTAACACAGGGGCCTGGAAACACCATATATTTT. Amino acid sequence: CASSLTQGPGNTIYF.